A single T cell receptor (beta chain) is shown here with its context. CD8+ and CD4+ blood T cells underwent TCR beta sequencing. The CDR3 is made up of 16 amino acids. From germline, CDR1 is MNHEY and CDR2 SVGAGI. J was trimmed by 5 bases and V by 2 bases; bases with no gene match: 8. RNA was extracted with the RNeasy kit, and a quantity of about 0.5 to 1 ug was reverse transcribed using random hexamers. An immunoSEQ multiplex PCR generated amplified TCR beta CDR3 products spanning 54 Vbeta and 13 Jbeta. TCRdb analysed the immunoSEQ multiplex PCR reads with MiXCR anew, one entry per CDR3 protein. The sample yields 160,000 or so distinct CDR3 sequences, roughly 95% seen once. The data originate from a study of CD8 T cells in Susac syndrome.

This chain connects TRBV6-5 to TRBJ1-1; 10 bases align to TRBD1. The TCR originated in a human donor with Susac syndrome. Sequencing was carried out using CD4+ T cells from PBMCs. CDR3 bases: TGTGCCAGCAGTTACCGGACAGGGGGGAAGAAAACTGAAGCTTTCTTT. Translating it yields CASSYRTGGKKTEAFF.